This TCR beta chain stems from a study of cytomegalovirus exposure and HLA in healthy donors. Overall study: The Caucasian-associated ancestry cluster held less than 85% of a few hundred genotyped donors. Study outcomes and limitations: Productive rates of about 87% or about 30% were seen for most TCR beta V segments in an earlier analysis. Roughly even sequencing depth across donors was the assumption behind the presence/absence analyses.

The PCR made use of 60 Vbeta and 13 Jbeta primers. Repertoires were generated with immunoSEQ multiplex PCR, while TCRdb's copy carries only in-frame clones and drops some. The sample lists around 110,000 clones, around 86% occurring once. Trimming removed 1 base from V and 12 bases from J; junction bases left unmatched: 8. The CDR3 spans 13 residues. Germline CDR1 and CDR2: LGHNT and FRNRAP. The sample holds a few counts of this clone. The antigen is undetermined. The genes are TRBV12-5 and TRBJ2-7, with TRBD2 matching 8 bases. The source is a woman aged 25-40 years in good health and CMV-seronegative. Sequencing was done on a sample of PBMCs. The CDR3 sequence is CASGLGTGGARYF. The CDR3 coding sequence is TGTGCTAGTGGTTTGGGCACGGGAGGGGCTAGGTACTTC.